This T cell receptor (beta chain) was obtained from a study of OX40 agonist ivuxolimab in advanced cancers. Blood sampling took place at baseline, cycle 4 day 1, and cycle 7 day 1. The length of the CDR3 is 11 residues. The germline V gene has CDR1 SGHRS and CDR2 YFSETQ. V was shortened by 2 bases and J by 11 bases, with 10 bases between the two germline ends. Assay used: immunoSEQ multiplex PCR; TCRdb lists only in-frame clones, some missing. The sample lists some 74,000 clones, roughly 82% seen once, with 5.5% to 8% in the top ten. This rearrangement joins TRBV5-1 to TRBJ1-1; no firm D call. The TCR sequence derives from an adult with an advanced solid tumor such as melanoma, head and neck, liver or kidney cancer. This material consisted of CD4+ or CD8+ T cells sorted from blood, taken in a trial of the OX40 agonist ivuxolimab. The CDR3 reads CASSLSGIAFF. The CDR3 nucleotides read TGCGCCAGCAGCTTATCCGGGATCGCTTTCTTT.